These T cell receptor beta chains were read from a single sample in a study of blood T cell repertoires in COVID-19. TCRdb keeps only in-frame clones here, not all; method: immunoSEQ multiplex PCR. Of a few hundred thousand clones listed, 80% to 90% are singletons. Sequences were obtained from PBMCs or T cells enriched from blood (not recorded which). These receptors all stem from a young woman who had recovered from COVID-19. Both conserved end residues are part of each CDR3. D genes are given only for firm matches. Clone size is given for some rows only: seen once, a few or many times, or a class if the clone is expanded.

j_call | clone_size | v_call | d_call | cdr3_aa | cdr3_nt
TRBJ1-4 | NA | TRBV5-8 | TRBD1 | CASSQPDRDEKLFF | TGTGCCAGCAGCCAACCGGACAGGGACGAAAAACTGTTTTTT
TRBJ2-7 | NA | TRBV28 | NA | CASSFTSPAAEQYF | TGTGCCAGCAGTTTTACTAGCCCGGCCGCGGAGCAGTACTTC
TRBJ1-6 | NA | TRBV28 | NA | CASSPYSSSYNSPLHF | TGTGCCAGCAGTCCATACTCGAGCTCCTATAATTCACCCCTCCACTTT
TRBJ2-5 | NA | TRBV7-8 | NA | CASSSDRARYF | TGTGCCAGCAGCTCCGATAGAGCCCGGTACTTC
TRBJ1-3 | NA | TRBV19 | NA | CASSSPHQASGNTIYF | TGTGCCAGTAGTTCACCGCACCAGGCATCTGGAAACACCATATATTTT
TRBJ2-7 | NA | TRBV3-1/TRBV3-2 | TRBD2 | CASSQGLAGGYEQYF | TGTGCCAGCAGCCAAGGACTAGCGGGAGGATACGAGCAGTACTTC
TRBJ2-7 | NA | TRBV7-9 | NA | CASSLLASTEQYF | TGTGCCAGCAGCTTATTGGCCAGTACCGAGCAGTACTTC
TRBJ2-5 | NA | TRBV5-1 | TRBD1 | CASSTGGAGETQYF | TGCGCCAGCAGTACAGGGGGCGCTGGGGAGACCCAGTACTTC
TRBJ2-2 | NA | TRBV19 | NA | CASSSSVSNTGELFF | TGTGCCAGTAGTAGTTCGGTCTCGAACACCGGGGAGCTGTTTTTT
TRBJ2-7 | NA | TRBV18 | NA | CASSPRFHEQYF | TGTGCCAGCTCACCGCGGTTCCACGAGCAGTACTTC
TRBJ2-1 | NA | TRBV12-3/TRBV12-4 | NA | CASGGAYNEQFF | TGTGCCAGCGGGGGGGCGTACAATGAGCAGTTCTTC
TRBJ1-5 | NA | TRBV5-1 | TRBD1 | CASSSLGQADQPQHF | TGCGCCAGCAGCTCCTTGGGACAGGCGGATCAGCCCCAGCATTTT
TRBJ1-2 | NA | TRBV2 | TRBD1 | CASQGQLSNYGYTF | TGTGCCAGTCAGGGACAGCTTTCTAACTATGGCTACACCTTC
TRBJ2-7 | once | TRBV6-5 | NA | CASTSTFYEQYF | TGTGCCAGCACCTCAACTTTCTACGAGCAGTACTTC
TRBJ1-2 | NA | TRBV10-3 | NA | CATTEDYGYTF | TGTGCCACGACTGAGGACTATGGCTACACCTTC
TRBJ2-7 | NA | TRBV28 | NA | CASNQGRTFEQYF | TGTGCCAGCAATCAGGGAAGAACTTTCGAGCAGTACTTC
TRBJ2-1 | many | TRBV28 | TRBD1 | CASTIGQGAYNEQFF | TGTGCCAGCACCATCGGACAGGGCGCTTACAATGAGCAGTTCTTC
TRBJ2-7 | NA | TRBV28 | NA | CASKFSDRDQGSYEQYF | TGTGCCAGCAAATTCAGTGACCGGGACCAGGGGTCCTACGAGCAGTACTTC
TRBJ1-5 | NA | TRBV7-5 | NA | CVRSFDRGLGNSNQPQHF | TGTGTCAGAAGCTTTGACAGGGGGCTGGGGAATAGCAATCAGCCCCAGCATTTT
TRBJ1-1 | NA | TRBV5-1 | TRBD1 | CASSYGQEVTEAFF | TGCGCCAGCAGCTATGGACAGGAGGTCACTGAAGCTTTCTTT
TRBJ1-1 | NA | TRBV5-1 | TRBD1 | CASSLGTGGITEAFF | TGCGCCAGCAGCTTGGGGACAGGGGGCATTACTGAAGCTTTCTTT
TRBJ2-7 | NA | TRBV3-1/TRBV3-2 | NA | CASSQAGTGDSEQYF | TGTGCCAGCAGCCAAGCCGGGACGGGGGATTCCGAGCAGTACTTC
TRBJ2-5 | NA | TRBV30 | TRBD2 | CAWTAGGGETQYF | TGTGCCTGGACTGCGGGAGGGGGAGAGACCCAGTACTTC
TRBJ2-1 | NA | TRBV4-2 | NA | CASSLAEGNNEQFF | TGTGCCAGCAGCCTAGCGGAGGGCAACAATGAGCAGTTCTTC
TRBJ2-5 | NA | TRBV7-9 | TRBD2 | CASRDGLAGETQYF | TGTGCCAGCAGGGACGGACTAGCTGGGGAGACCCAGTACTTC
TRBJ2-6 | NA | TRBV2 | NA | CASSADTSSGANVLTF | TGTGCCAGCAGTGCGGACACCTCCTCTGGGGCCAACGTCCTGACTTTC
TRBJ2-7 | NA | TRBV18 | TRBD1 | CASSPRSGGNDEQYF | TGTGCCAGCTCACCACGGTCAGGGGGCAACGACGAGCAGTACTTC
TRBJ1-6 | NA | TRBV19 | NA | CASSLQKLAGQSPLHF | TGTGCCAGTAGTCTCCAAAAGCTGGCGGGCCAGTCACCCCTCCACTTT
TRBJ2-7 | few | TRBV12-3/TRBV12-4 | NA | CASSLKQSYEQYF | TGTGCCAGCAGTTTAAAACAGTCTTACGAGCAGTACTTC
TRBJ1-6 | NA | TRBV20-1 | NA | CSASDSGGNSPLHF | TGCAGTGCTAGTGACTCCGGGGGAAATTCACCCCTCCACTTT
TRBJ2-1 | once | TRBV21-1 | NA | CASSKGRTGAYNEQFF | TGTGCCAGCAGCAAAGGGAGGACAGGGGCCTACAATGAGCAGTTCTTC
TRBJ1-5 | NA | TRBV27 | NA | CASSSYSYSNQPQHF | TGTGCCAGCAGTTCTTACTCATATAGCAATCAGCCCCAGCATTTT
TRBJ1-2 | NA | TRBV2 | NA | CASSENGPANYGYTF | TGTGCCAGCAGTGAGAATGGTCCAGCTAACTATGGCTACACCTTC
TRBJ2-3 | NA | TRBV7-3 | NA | CASSPNGAGTDTQYF | TGTGCCAGCAGCCCCAATGGGGCTGGCACAGATACGCAGTATTTT
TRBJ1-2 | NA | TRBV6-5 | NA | CASSYSFGSSGYTF | TGTGCCAGCAGTTACTCATTCGGGAGCTCAGGCTACACCTTC
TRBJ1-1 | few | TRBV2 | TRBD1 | CASSEGDRLMNTEAFF | TGTGCCAGCAGTGAAGGGGACAGGCTGATGAACACTGAAGCTTTCTTT
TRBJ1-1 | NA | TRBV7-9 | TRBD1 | CASSSTPRGSYTEAFF | TGTGCCAGCAGCTCCACCCCCAGGGGGTCGTACACTGAAGCTTTCTTT
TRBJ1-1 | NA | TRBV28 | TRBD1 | CASYPGQGWTEAFF | TGTGCCAGCTATCCGGGACAGGGATGGACTGAAGCTTTCTTT
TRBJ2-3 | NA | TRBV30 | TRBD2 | CAWSLAGAQYF | TGTGCCTGGAGTCTGGCGGGGGCGCAGTATTTT
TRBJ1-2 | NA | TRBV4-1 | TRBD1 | CASSQDTIFGGRGRGYTF | TGCGCCAGCAGCCAAGATACGATCTTTGGGGGCAGGGGGCGCGGCTACACCTTC
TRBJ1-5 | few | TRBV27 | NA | CASSPDSSNQPQHF | TGTGCCAGCAGTCCGGACAGTAGCAATCAGCCCCAGCATTTT
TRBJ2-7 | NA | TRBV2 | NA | CASSEASTLLGPEQYF | TGTGCCAGCAGTGAAGCGTCGACACTTTTAGGCCCCGAGCAGTACTTC
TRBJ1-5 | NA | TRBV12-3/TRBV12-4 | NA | CASRYRDLQPQHF | TGTGCCAGCAGGTACAGGGATCTTCAGCCCCAGCATTTT
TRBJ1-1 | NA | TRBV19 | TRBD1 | CASTGQGTEAFF | TGTGCCAGTACCGGACAGGGCACTGAAGCTTTCTTT
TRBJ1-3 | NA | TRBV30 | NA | CAWTMGSTPSLWGNTIYF | TGTGCCTGGACCATGGGGAGTACTCCTTCTCTTTGGGGAAACACCATATATTTT
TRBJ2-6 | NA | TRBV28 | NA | CASREYTGTGANVLTF | TGTGCCAGCAGGGAATACACAGGGACTGGGGCCAACGTCCTGACTTTC
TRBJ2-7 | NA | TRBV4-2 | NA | CASSLNGAEQYF | TGTGCCAGCAGCTTAAATGGGGCTGAGCAGTACTTC